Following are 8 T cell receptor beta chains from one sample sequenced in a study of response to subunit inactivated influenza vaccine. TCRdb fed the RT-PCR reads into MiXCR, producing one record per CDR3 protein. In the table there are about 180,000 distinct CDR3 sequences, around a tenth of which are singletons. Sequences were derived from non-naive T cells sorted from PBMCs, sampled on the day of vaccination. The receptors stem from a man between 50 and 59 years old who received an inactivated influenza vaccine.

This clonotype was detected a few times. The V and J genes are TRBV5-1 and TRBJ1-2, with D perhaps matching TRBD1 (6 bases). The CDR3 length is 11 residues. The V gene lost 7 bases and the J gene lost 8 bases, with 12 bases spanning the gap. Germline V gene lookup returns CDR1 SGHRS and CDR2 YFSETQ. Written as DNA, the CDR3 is TGCGCCAGCGGGAACAGGGACGGCTACACCTTC. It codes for CASGNRDGYTF.

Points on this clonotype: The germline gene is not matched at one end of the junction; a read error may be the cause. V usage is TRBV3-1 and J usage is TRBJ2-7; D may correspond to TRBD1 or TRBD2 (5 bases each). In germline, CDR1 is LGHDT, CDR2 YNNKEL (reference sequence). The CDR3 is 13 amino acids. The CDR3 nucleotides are TGTGCCAGCAGCCAAGAAACCCGGGACGAGAAGTACTTC. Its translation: CASSQETRDEKYF.

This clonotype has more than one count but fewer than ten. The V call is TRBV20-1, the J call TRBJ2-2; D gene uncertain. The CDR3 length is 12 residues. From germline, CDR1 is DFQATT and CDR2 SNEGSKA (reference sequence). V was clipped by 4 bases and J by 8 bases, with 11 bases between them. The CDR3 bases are TGCAGTGCTATTGGAGTGGGAGGGGAGCTGTTTTTT. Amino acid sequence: CSAIGVGGELFF.

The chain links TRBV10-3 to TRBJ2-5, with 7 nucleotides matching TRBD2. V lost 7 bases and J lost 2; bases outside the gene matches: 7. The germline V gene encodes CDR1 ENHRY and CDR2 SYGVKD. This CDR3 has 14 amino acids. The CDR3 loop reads CAINTGTTQETQYF. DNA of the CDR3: TGTGCCATCAACACCGGGACTACTCAAGAGACCCAGTACTTC.

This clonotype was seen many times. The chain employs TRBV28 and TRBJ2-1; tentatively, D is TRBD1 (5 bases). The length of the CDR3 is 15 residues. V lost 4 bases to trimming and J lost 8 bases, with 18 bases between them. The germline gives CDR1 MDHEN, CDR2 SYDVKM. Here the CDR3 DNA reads TGTGCCAGCAGTTCACCAGGGCCCGCCGTGGATGAGCAGTTCTTC. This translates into CASSSPGPAVDEQFF.

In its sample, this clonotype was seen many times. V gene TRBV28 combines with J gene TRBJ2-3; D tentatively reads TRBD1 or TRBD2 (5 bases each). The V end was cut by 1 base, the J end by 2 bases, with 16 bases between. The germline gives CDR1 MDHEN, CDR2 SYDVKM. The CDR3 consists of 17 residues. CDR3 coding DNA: TGTGCCAGCAGTTTATCCCATGGTTGGGGGTACACAGATACGCAGTATTTT. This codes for CASSLSHGWGYTDTQYF.

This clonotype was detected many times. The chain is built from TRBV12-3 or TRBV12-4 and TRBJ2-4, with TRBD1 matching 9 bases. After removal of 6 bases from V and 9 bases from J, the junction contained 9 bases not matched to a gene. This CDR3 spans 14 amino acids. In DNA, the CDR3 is TGTGCCAGCAGCCGATCGGGACAGGGCCCCATTCAGTACTTC. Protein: CASSRSGQGPIQYF.

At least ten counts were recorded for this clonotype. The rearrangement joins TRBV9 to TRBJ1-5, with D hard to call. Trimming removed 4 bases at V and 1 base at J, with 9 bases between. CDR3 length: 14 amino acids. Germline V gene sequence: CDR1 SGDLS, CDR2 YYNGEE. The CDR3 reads CASSPGNSNQPQHF. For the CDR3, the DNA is TGTGCCAGCAGCCCGGGTAACAGCAATCAGCCCCAGCATTTT.